This is a list of T cell receptor beta chains from one sample in a study of T cells in Graves' hyperthyroidism and ophthalmopathy. A single record per CDR3 protein comes from TCRdb applying MiXCR to the multiplex PCR reads. The sample contains a few hundred thousand distinct CDR3 sequences, 16% of which appear only once. Sequencing was done on a sample of blood. These receptors came from a woman in her 40s with Graves' ophthalmopathy. Each CDR3 is given with its conserved first and last residue. A D gene is named only where the DNA matches it firmly. Size is stated for part of the rows, as once, few or many counts, or as a class when the clone is expanded.

-	TRBJ2-1	many	TRBV5-1	CASSLGQPNEQFF	TGCGCCAGCAGCTTGGGCCAGCCAAATGAGCAGTTCTTC
TRBD1	TRBJ2-7	many	TRBV5-1	CASSSGDRGEQYF	TGCGCCAGCAGCTCCGGGGACAGGGGGGAGCAGTACTTC
-	TRBJ1-6	-	TRBV12-3/TRBV12-4	CASSLVGEVLFGRNSPPHF	TGTGCCAGCAGTTTGGTGGGTGAGGTGTTATTCGGGAGAAATTCACCCCCCCACTTT
-	TRBJ2-3	many	TRBV6-1	CASRSLTDTQYF	TGTGCCAGCAGGTCCCTTACAGATACGCAGTATTTT
-	TRBJ2-6	few	TRBV6-1	CASTTEALGRANVLTF	TGTGCCAGCACCACGGAGGCCCTTGGTAGGGCCAACGTCCTGACTTTC
-	TRBJ2-3	once	TRBV15	CATSPVGLSRTSTDTQYF	TGTGCCACCAGTCCCGTAGGACTCTCGAGAACAAGCACAGATACGCAGTATTTT
-	TRBJ1-1	many	TRBV18	CASSQSESSEAFF	TGTGCCAGCTCACAATCCGAATCTTCTGAAGCTTTCTTT
-	TRBJ2-7	-	TRBV20-1	CSASRQAYSYEQYF	TGCAGTGCTAGCAGACAGGCCTACTCCTACGAGCAGTACTTC
TRBD1	TRBJ2-7	many	TRBV2	CAGGRTGDYEQYF	TGTGCCGGGGGGAGGACAGGGGACTACGAGCAGTACTTC
-	TRBJ2-2	-	TRBV4-1	CASSQDPHTSTGELFF	TGCGCCAGCAGCCAAGACCCGCATACGAGCACCGGGGAGCTGTTTTTT
-	TRBJ2-3	many	TRBV29-1	CSVVPAGTPTQYF	TGCAGCGTTGTGCCCGCGGGGACACCGACGCAGTATTTT
-	TRBJ2-3	-	TRBV6-1	CASPRWGGTDTQYF	TGTGCCAGCCCCCGTTGGGGGGGCACAGATACGCAGTATTTT
-	TRBJ2-5	many	TRBV7-9	CASSLANGVYQTQYF	TGTGCCAGCAGCTTAGCGAACGGGGTTTATCAGACCCAGTACTTC
-	TRBJ2-2	many	TRBV5-1	CASSLTGHPNTGELFF	TGCGCCAGCAGCTTAACGGGACACCCAAACACCGGGGAGCTGTTTTTT
TRBD1	TRBJ1-1	many	TRBV7-9	CASSLGTDTEAFF	TGTGCCAGCTCACTTGGGACAGACACTGAAGCTTTCTTT
TRBD2	TRBJ2-2	-	TRBV19	CASSAGISNTGELFF	TGTGCCAGTTCAGCGGGGATATCGAACACCGGGGAGCTGTTTTTT
TRBD1	TRBJ2-5	many	TRBV7-2	CASSLHRGPETQYF	TGTGCCAGCAGCTTACACAGGGGGCCCGAGACCCAGTACTTC
-	TRBJ2-1	many	TRBV7-9	CASSFSSSDEQFF	TGTGCCAGCAGCTTTTCGAGCAGCGATGAGCAGTTCTTC
-	TRBJ1-4	few	TRBV4-1	CASSPRGGTNEKLFF	TGCGCCAGCAGCCCGAGGGGGGGAACTAATGAAAAACTGTTTTTT
-	TRBJ1-5	few	TRBV19	CASRIQGNQPQHF	TGTGCCAGTAGGATCCAGGGTAATCAGCCCCAGCATTTT
TRBD2	TRBJ2-7	many	TRBV12-3/TRBV12-4	CASRLGLAGGYEQYF	TGTGCCAGCAGACTGGGTCTGGCGGGAGGCTACGAGCAGTACTTC
-	TRBJ1-3	-	TRBV28	CASSPRGPGNTMYF	TGTGCCAGCAGTCCCAGGGGACCTGGAAACACCATGTATTTT
-	TRBJ1-2	many	TRBV12-3/TRBV12-4	CASRAEWGNYGYTF	TGTGCCAGCAGGGCGGAATGGGGGAACTATGGCTACACCTTC
-	TRBJ2-1	few	TRBV5-6	CASSFVSNEQFF	TGTGCCAGCAGCTTTGTTTCTAATGAGCAGTTCTTC
TRBD1	TRBJ2-7	-	TRBV12-3/TRBV12-4	CASSLGRGQVNFYEQYF	TGTGCCAGCAGTTTAGGGAGGGGACAGGTGAACTTCTACGAGCAGTACTTC
TRBD1	TRBJ2-3	-	TRBV28	CASTPGTGFTDTQYF	TGTGCCAGCACACCTGGGACAGGGTTCACAGATACGCAGTATTTT
TRBD2	TRBJ2-7	many	TRBV12-3/TRBV12-4	CASSGTSGPYEQYF	TGTGCCAGCAGCGGGACTAGCGGTCCCTACGAGCAGTACTTC
TRBD1	TRBJ2-2	-	TRBV5-1	CASRNLTGAGELFF	TGCGCCAGCAGGAACCTGACAGGGGCCGGGGAGCTGTTTTTT
-	TRBJ1-1	many	TRBV11-2	CASSPLMNTEAFF	TGTGCCAGCAGCCCTTTGATGAACACTGAAGCTTTCTTT
-	TRBJ1-2	once	TRBV18	CASSPPSGPYYGYTF	TGTGCCAGCTCACCACCATCCGGGCCCTACTATGGCTACACCTTC
-	TRBJ2-3	many	TRBV2	CASTVDRTRTDTQYF	TGTGCCAGCACGGTGGACAGAACCCGCACAGATACGCAGTATTTT
-	TRBJ2-1	-	TRBV5-1	CASSLGATSNEQFF	TGCGCCAGCAGCTTGGGGGCCACAAGCAATGAGCAGTTCTTC
TRBD1	TRBJ2-7	many	TRBV29-1	CSVTGSREQYF	TGCAGCGTGACAGGGTCCCGCGAGCAGTACTTC
TRBD1	TRBJ2-1	many	TRBV28	CASRPDRAFYNEQFF	TGTGCCAGCAGACCCGACAGGGCTTTCTACAATGAGCAGTTCTTC
TRBD1	TRBJ2-1	-	TRBV7-9	CASSWYSGTGLNEQFF	TGTGCCAGCAGCTGGTACTCCGGGACAGGACTGAATGAGCAGTTCTTC
TRBD1	TRBJ1-1	many	TRBV7-8	CASSAPGQGKTEAFF	TGTGCCAGCAGCGCACCGGGACAGGGTAAGACTGAAGCTTTCTTT
-	TRBJ2-2	many	TRBV3-1	CASSQGSPVGELFF	TGTGCCAGCAGCCAAGGATCGCCTGTCGGGGAGCTGTTTTTT
TRBD1	TRBJ2-7	-	TRBV6-1	CASSPLWTGHYEQYF	TGTGCCAGCAGTCCGCTCTGGACAGGGCACTACGAGCAGTACTTC
-	TRBJ2-2	-	TRBV5-1	CASSLATLTSFLTGELFF	TGCGCCAGCAGCTTGGCAACCTTGACATCATTTCTCACCGGGGAGCTGTTTTTT
-	TRBJ2-2	-	TRBV5-1	CASRIEGLGTGELFF	TGCGCCAGCAGAATTGAGGGGCTGGGAACCGGGGAGCTGTTTTTT
-	TRBJ2-3	-	TRBV5-1	CASSRGGPSTDTQYF	TGCGCCAGCAGCCGAGGGGGGCCCAGCACAGATACGCAGTATTTT
TRBD2	TRBJ2-3	-	TRBV7-2	CASSLRTSGESTDTQYF	TGTGCCAGCAGCCTAAGGACTAGCGGGGAGAGCACAGATACGCAGTATTTT
-	TRBJ2-7	-	TRBV2	CASIASAGGTYEQYF	TGTGCCAGCATAGCGTCGGCAGGGGGGACCTACGAGCAGTACTTC
-	TRBJ2-6	-	TRBV9	CASSVVWAGGANVLTF	TGTGCCAGCAGCGTAGTGTGGGCTGGTGGGGCCAACGTCCTGACTTTC
-	TRBJ1-5	many	TRBV6-5	CASSYSWATGNQPQHF	TGTGCCAGCAGTTACTCGTGGGCTACAGGGAATCAGCCCCAGCATTTT
-	TRBJ2-7	-	TRBV18	CASSPRSDEQYF	TGTGCCAGCTCACCTCGAAGTGACGAGCAGTACTTC
TRBD2	TRBJ2-5	many	TRBV7-7	CASSVSGGVQETQYF	TGTGCTAGCAGCGTAAGCGGGGGAGTCCAAGAGACCCAGTACTTC
TRBD1	TRBJ2-3	many	TRBV5-1	CASSLAGRGTDTQYF	TGCGCCAGCAGCTTGGCCGGCAGGGGGACAGATACGCAGTATTTT
-	TRBJ2-7	few	TRBV4-2	CASSQGDRLLSYEQYF	TGTGCCAGCAGCCAAGGTGACAGGCTCCTCTCCTACGAGCAGTACTTC